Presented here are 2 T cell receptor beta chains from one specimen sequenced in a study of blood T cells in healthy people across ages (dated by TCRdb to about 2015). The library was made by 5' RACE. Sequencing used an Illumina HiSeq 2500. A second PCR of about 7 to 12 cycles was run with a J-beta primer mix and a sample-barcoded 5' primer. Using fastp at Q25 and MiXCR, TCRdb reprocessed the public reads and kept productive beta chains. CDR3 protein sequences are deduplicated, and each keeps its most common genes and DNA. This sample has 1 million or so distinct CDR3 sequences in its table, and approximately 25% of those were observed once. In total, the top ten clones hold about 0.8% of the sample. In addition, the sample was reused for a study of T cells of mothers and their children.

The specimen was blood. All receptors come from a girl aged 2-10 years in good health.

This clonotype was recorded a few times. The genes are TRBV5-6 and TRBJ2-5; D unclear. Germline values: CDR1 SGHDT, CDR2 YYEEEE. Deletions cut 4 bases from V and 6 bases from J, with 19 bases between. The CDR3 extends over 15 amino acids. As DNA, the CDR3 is TGTGCCAGCAGCGAGGTCCGAGTCAAGAGTAAGACCCAGTACTTC. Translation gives CASSEVRVKSKTQYF.

Here the CDR3 reads CASSLVGGHTDTQYF. The CDR3 bases are TGTGCCAGCAGCTTAGTTGGGGGTCACACAGATACGCAGTATTTT. The chain is built from TRBV7-6 and TRBJ2-3; the D call may be TRBD1 or TRBD2 (5 bases each). The CDR3 contains 15 residues. The germline CDR1 and CDR2 sequences are SGHVS and FNYEAQ. Trimming removed 1 base at V and 2 bases at J, with 10 bases between.